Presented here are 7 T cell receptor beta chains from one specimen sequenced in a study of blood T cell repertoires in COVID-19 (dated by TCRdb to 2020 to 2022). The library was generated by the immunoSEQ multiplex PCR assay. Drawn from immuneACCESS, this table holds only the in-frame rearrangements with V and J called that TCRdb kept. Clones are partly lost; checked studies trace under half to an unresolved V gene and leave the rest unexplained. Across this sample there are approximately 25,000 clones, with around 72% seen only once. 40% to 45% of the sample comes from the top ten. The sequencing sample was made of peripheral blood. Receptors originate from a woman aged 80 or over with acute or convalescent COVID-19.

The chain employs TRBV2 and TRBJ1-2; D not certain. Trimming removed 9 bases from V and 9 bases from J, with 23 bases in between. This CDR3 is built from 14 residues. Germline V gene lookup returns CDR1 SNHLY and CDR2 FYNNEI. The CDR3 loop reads CASVLGIPGESYTF. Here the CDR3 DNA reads TGTGCCAGTGTCTTGGGCATTCCGGGAGAAAGCTACACCTTC.

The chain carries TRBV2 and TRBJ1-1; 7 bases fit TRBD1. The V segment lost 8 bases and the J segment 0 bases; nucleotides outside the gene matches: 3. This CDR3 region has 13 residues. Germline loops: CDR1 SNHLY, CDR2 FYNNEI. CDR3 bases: TGTGCCAGCTCCAGGGGGATGAACACTGAAGCTTTCTTT. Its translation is CASSRGMNTEAFF.

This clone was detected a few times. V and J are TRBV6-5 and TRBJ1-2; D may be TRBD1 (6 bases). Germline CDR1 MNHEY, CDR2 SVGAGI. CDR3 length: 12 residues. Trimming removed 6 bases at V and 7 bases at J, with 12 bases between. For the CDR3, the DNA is TGTGCCAGCAGACAGGGATACTCTGGCTACACCTTC. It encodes CASRQGYSGYTF.

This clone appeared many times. The CDR3 spells CASSYKPGFGQPQHF. The CDR3, as DNA: TGTGCCAGCAGTTACAAACCAGGGTTCGGTCAGCCCCAGCATTTT. The V gene is TRBV6-5, the J gene TRBJ1-5, with D perhaps TRBD1 (5 bases). CDR1 is MNHEY and CDR2 is SVGAGI in the germline V gene. Trimming stripped 2 bases from V and 6 bases from J, with 14 bases between. There are 15 residues in the CDR3.

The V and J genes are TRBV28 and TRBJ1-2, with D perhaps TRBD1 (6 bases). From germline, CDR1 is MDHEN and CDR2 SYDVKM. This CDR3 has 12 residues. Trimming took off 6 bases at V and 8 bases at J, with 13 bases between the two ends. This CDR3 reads CASSRQVGGYTF. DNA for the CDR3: TGTGCCAGCAGCCGACAGGTCGGGGGCTACACCTTC.

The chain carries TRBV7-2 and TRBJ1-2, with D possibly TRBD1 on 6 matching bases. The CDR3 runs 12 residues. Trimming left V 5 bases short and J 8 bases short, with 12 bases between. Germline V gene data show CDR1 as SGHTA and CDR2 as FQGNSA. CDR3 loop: CASSNADRGYTF. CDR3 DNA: TGTGCCAGCAGCAACGCCGACAGGGGCTACACCTTC.

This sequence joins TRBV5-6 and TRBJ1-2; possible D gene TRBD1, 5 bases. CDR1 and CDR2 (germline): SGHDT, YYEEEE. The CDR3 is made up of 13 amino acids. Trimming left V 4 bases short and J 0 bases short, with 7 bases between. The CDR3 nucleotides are TGTGCCAGCAGCGTGACAGCTAACTATGGCTACACCTTC. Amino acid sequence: CASSVTANYGYTF.